One sample yielded the 14 T cell receptor beta chains listed below, sequenced in a study of blood T cell repertoires in COVID-19. Clones were sequenced by immunoSEQ multiplex PCR, and TCRdb holds only the in-frame ones, with some missing. The sample lists under 200,000 clones; over 75% were seen once. The sample consisted of peripheral blood. All receptors come from a man in his fifties or sixties with acute or convalescent COVID-19.

The chain combines TRBV24-1 with TRBJ1-2, with TRBD1 as a possible D gene (5 bases). Germline-derived CDR1 and CDR2 are KGHDR and SFDVKD. The CDR3 contains 12 residues. V was clipped by 7 bases and J by 10 bases, with 15 bases between them. CDR3 sequence reads: CATSDGHSLYTF. CDR3 bases: TGTGCCACCAGCGACGGACACTCCCTCTACACCTTC.

This rearrangement joins TRBV5-1 to TRBJ2-1, with TRBD2 as a possible D gene (5 bases). The CDR3 has 15 amino acids. Germline V CDR1 and CDR2: SGHRS, YFSETQ. Trimming shortened V by 0 bases and J by 8 bases, and 15 bases separated the two germline ends. CDR3 residues: CASSLAPLARDEQFF. CDR3 nucleotide sequence: TGCGCCAGCAGCTTGGCCCCCCTCGCGAGGGATGAGCAGTTCTTC.

The chain employs TRBV7-2 and TRBJ2-1; TRBD1 is a possible D gene (6 bases). CDR1 is SGHTA, CDR2 FQGNSA, per germline. CDR3 length: 14 residues. Trimming cost V 8 bases and J 1 base, with 12 bases left between them. The CDR3 protein is CASSRTVSYNEQFF. The CDR3 nucleotides are TGTGCCAGCTCGAGGACAGTATCCTACAATGAGCAGTTCTTC.

The chain combines TRBV6-5 with TRBJ1-4; 11 bases line up with TRBD1. Germline CDR1 is MNHEY and CDR2 is SVGAGI. V shed 10 bases and J 6 bases; nucleotides not matched to a gene: 7. The CDR3 consists of 14 residues. CDR3 in amino acids: CATGQGAQDEKLFF. Here the CDR3 DNA reads TGTGCCACAGGACAGGGGGCCCAGGATGAAAAACTGTTTTTT.

The J gene is TRBJ1-6, the V gene TRBV6-5, with no clear D. The germline gives CDR1 MNHEY, CDR2 SVGAGI. The CDR3 consists of 16 residues. Trimming took off 2 bases at V and 9 bases at J, with 17 bases between the two ends. CDR3 amino acids: CASSYGVFGGISPLHF. CDR3 coding DNA: TGTGCCAGCAGTTACGGTGTTTTTGGCGGGATTTCACCCCTCCACTTT.

V gene TRBV19 combines with J gene TRBJ1-2, with TRBD1 matching 8 bases. Germline lookup yields CDR1 LNHDA and CDR2 SQIVND (reference sequence). Trimming at V came to 5 bases and at J to 7 bases, leaving 6 bases not matched to a gene. The CDR3 has 13 amino acids. This chain's CDR3 is CASSQDRDSGYTF. The DNA of the CDR3 is TGTGCCAGTAGTCAGGACAGGGATAGTGGCTACACCTTC.

The chain employs TRBV19 and TRBJ2-3; tentatively, D is TRBD1 (5 bases). The CDR3 runs 16 residues. V was trimmed by 1 base and J by 0 bases, leaving 11 bases between them. Germline V CDR1 and CDR2: LNHDA, SQIVND (reference sequence). The CDR3 sequence: CASSIVAGSSTDTQYF. Written as DNA, the CDR3 is TGTGCCAGTAGTATAGTGGCAGGGTCTAGCACAGATACGCAGTATTTT.

This chain joins TRBV3-1 (or the pseudogene TRBV3-2) and TRBJ1-2; 7 bases align to TRBD1. Trimming cost V 4 bases and J 2 bases; bases outside gene matches: 7. The CDR3 runs to 15 residues. Germline V gene lookup returns CDR1 LGHDT and CDR2 YNNKEL (reference sequence). Here the CDR3 DNA reads TGTGCCAGCAGCCTATCCAGGGGGGCCAACTATGGCTACACCTTC. This encodes CASSLSRGANYGYTF.

The chain uses TRBV2 and TRBJ2-2; a possible D gene is TRBD1 (6 bases). Trimming removed 4 bases at V and 5 bases at J, with 20 bases between. The CDR3 is 17 amino acids. Germline V CDR1 and CDR2: SNHLY, FYNNEI. CDR3 sequence reads: CASSGSQGNTVTGELFF. The CDR3 DNA reads TGTGCCAGCAGTGGTAGCCAGGGGAACACCGTTACCGGGGAGCTGTTTTTT.

The chain recombines TRBV4-2 with TRBJ2-1; a weak D match, TRBD1 (6 bases). The CDR3 has 15 amino acids. Deletions cut 0 bases from V and 11 bases from J, with 17 bases between. Germline V CDR1 and CDR2: LGHNA, YNFKEQ. The CDR3 protein is CASSQELDSDFKQFF. CDR3 sequence (DNA): TGTGCCAGCAGCCAAGAACTGGACAGCGACTTCAAGCAGTTCTTC.

This clone was found a few times. The chain has TRBV27 and TRBJ2-7, with 12 bases aligning to TRBD1. J lost 5 bases, V lost 0 bases, and 5 bases had no gene match. Germline loops: CDR1 MNHEY, CDR2 SMNVEV (reference sequence). The CDR3 loop spans 16 amino acids. CDR3 in DNA: TGTGCCAGCAGTTTATCGCCCGGGACAGGGGGCAACGAGCAGTACTTC. Translating gives CASSLSPGTGGNEQYF.

In DNA form, the CDR3 reads TGTGCCAGCTCACCTGACCGGACAGGGGAAGCTTTCTTT. It is translated as CASSPDRTGEAFF. The J gene is TRBJ1-1, the V gene TRBV18, with 8 bases lining up with TRBD1. The CDR3 spans 13 residues. Germline V gives CDR1 KGHSH, CDR2 LQKENI. J was trimmed by 8 bases and V by 3 bases; bases with no gene match: 5.

J is TRBJ2-3 and V is TRBV4-1; the D gene is possibly TRBD2 (5 bases). Trimming took 1 base from V and 0 from J, leaving 11 bases between them. The CDR3 extends over 16 amino acids. CDR1 is MGHRA, CDR2 YSYEKL, per germline. Written as DNA, the CDR3 is TGCGCCAGCAGCCAAGTTTCAGGACTTAGCACAGATACGCAGTATTTT. The encoded protein is CASSQVSGLSTDTQYF.

The genes are TRBV28 and TRBJ2-5; the match to TRBD2 covers 8 bases. J gave up 0 bases and V 9 bases, and 9 bases lay outside the gene matches. The germline gives CDR1 MDHEN, CDR2 SYDVKM. The length of the CDR3 is 15 residues. As DNA, the CDR3 is TGTGCCAGTTTTAAGCGGGAGCCTTACCAAGAGACCCAGTACTTC. Protein product: CASFKREPYQETQYF.